Shown below are 13 T cell receptor beta chains from a single sample sequenced in a study of blood T cell repertoires in COVID-19. Profiling relied on immunoSEQ multiplex PCR, and the TCRdb table lists in-frame clones only, not all of them. Of about 270,000 clones in the sample, 65% to 90% were seen once. Sequencing was performed on peripheral blood. These receptors originate from a woman aged 60-70 years with active or convalescent COVID-19.

The chain links TRBV11-1 to TRBJ2-7, with D tentatively TRBD1 (7 bases). The CDR3 runs 16 residues. V was clipped by 3 bases and J by 1 base, with 16 bases between them. Germline V gene sequence: CDR1 SGHAT, CDR2 FQDESV (reference sequence). CDR3: CASSFLMQGGSYEQYF. CDR3 coding DNA: TGTGCCAGCAGCTTCCTAATGCAGGGGGGTTCCTACGAGCAGTACTTC.

There are many counts of this clone. The chain couples TRBV4-3 to TRBJ1-2; 8 bases fit TRBD1. The length of the CDR3 is 16 residues. The V gene's germline CDR1 is LGHNA and CDR2 YSLEER. The V gene end was trimmed by 1 base and the J gene end by 4 bases; junction bases not matched to a gene: 8. The CDR3, as DNA: TGCGCCAGCAGCCAAGGCTCTGGACAGGGCCTCTATGGCTACACCTTC. Protein: CASSQGSGQGLYGYTF.

This clone is a singleton in its sample. This chain connects TRBV5-5 to TRBJ2-3; 8 bases align to TRBD1. The germline CDR1 and CDR2 sequences are SGHKS and YYEKEE (reference sequence). V gave up 3 bases and J gave up 0 bases; unmatched junction bases: 9. The CDR3 has 17 amino acids. The CDR3 is CASSSRQGTFSTDTQYF. CDR3 bases: TGTGCCAGCAGCTCGCGACAGGGGACGTTTAGCACAGATACGCAGTATTTT.

This rearrangement joins TRBV2 to TRBJ2-7, with a possible D match to TRBD1 (7 bases). Germline assignment: CDR1 SNHLY and CDR2 FYNNEI. The V end lost 3 bases, the J end lost 3 bases, and 18 bases lay between the germline ends. The CDR3 spans 16 residues. DNA for the CDR3: TGTGCCAGCAGTGATAGGGAGTGGCAGGGGGGCTACGAGCAGTACTTC. Protein sequence: CASSDREWQGGYEQYF. Based on the CDR3 plus reference TRBV2 and TRBJ2-7, the full variable domain is EPEVTQTPSHQVTQMGQEVILRCVPISNHLYFYWYRQILGQKVEFLVSFYNNEISEKSEIFDDQFSVERPDGSNFTLKIRSTKLEDSAMYFCASSDREWQGGYEQYFGPGTRLTVT.

This CDR3 reads CASSRLAGNNEQFF. The CDR3 coding sequence is TGTGCCAGCTCAAGACTAGCGGGGAACAATGAGCAGTTCTTC. This chain joins TRBV18 and TRBJ2-1, with 11 bases fitting TRBD2. J lost 5 bases, V lost 5 bases, and 2 bases had no gene match. CDR3 length: 14 amino acids. Germline CDR1 KGHSH, CDR2 LQKENI.

The rearrangement uses TRBV11-2 and TRBJ1-1; D call uncertain. Germline CDR1 and CDR2: SGHAT and FQNNGV. CDR3 size: 13 residues. V dropped 5 bases and J dropped 4 bases, with 11 bases sitting between them. The CDR3 loop reads CASSLPGGTEAFF. The CDR3 nucleotides read TGTGCCAGCAGCCTGCCGGGAGGCACTGAAGCTTTCTTT.

A note on this clone: This sample includes further DNA sequences coding for the same CDR3. The chain links TRBV19 to TRBJ1-1, with 7 bases that match TRBD1. Germline V gives CDR1 LNHDA, CDR2 SQIVND (reference sequence). There are 13 residues in the CDR3. Germline trimming cut 4 bases from V and 3 bases from J; bases unmatched to any gene: 2. Written as DNA, the CDR3 is TGTGCCAGTAGTACCGACAGGGACACTGAAGCTTTCTTT. It encodes CASSTDRDTEAFF.

The V call is TRBV28, the J call TRBJ2-7; 9 nucleotides agree with TRBD1. Unmatched junction bases numbered 12, after V lost 2 bases and J lost 7 bases. Germline V CDR1 and CDR2: MDHEN, SYDVKM. The CDR3 runs to 16 residues. The CDR3 sequence: CASSLIWGQGSWEQYF. The CDR3 DNA is TGTGCCAGCAGTTTAATCTGGGGACAGGGCTCTTGGGAGCAGTACTTC.

The V call is TRBV29-1, the J call TRBJ1-3; the D is unclear. V gave up 2 bases and J gave up 2 bases, with 7 bases separating them. The germline gives CDR1 SQVTM, CDR2 ANQGSEA. CDR3 length equals 13 residues. Here the CDR3 reads CSVERHPGNTIYF. The CDR3 coding sequence is TGCAGCGTTGAAAGACACCCTGGAAACACCATATATTTT.

The chain combines TRBV3-1 (or the pseudogene TRBV3-2) with TRBJ1-5, with D possibly matching TRBD1 (6 bases). The germline gives CDR1 LGHDT, CDR2 YNNKEL (reference sequence). The CDR3 length is 15 residues. V shed 1 base and J shed 4 bases, with 11 bases lying between them. For the CDR3, the DNA is TGTGCCAGCAGCCAAGTCGGGGGGCTTAATCAGCCCCAGCATTTT. The encoded protein is CASSQVGGLNQPQHF.

The gene calls are TRBV5-1 and TRBJ2-1; D call uncertain. The CDR3 covers 14 residues. Trimming left V 6 bases short and J 3 bases short, with 13 bases between. CDR1 and CDR2 from the germline V gene are SGHRS and YFSETQ. This CDR3 reads CASTQVHLYNEQFF. The CDR3 DNA reads as TGCGCCAGCACTCAGGTCCACCTCTACAATGAGCAGTTCTTC.

Of note for this clone: Germline is not matched at one junction end, which may reflect a read error. The same CDR3 also results from other DNA sequences found in this sample. This chain joins TRBV7-2 and TRBJ2-2, with 13 bases fitting TRBD2. The CDR3 is 15 amino acids. The germline gives CDR1 SGHTA, CDR2 FQGNSA. DNA of the CDR3: TGTGCCAGTAGCTCCGGGACTAGCGGGGCCGGGGAGCTGTTTTTT. Encoded protein: CASSSGTSGAGELFF.

This rearrangement joins TRBV18 to TRBJ2-2, with D possibly matching TRBD1 (6 bases). V lost 5 bases and J 5 bases, leaving 15 bases between the germline ends. The CDR3 is 15 residues long. The germline V gene has CDR1 KGHSH and CDR2 LQKENI. The CDR3 region has the DNA TGTGCCAGCTCAATCACCGGGACAACTACCGGGGAGCTGTTTTTT. It translates to CASSITGTTTGELFF.